This TCR beta chain was recorded in a study of cytomegalovirus exposure and HLA in healthy donors. Looking at the study overall: Findings of an earlier analysis included about 100 million unique TCR beta sequences from roughly 180 million T cells. Findings and caveats of the study: Listed as cytomegalovirus-associated were about 160 TCR beta chains. When a later analysis compared HLA-associated TCR beta chains with equally common others, the HLA-associated chains turned out to be more clonally expanded and to have lower generation probabilities. Associated with HLA alleles at 0.05 false discovery rate in a later analysis were around 15,000 TCR beta sequences.

Germline lookup yields CDR1 KGHSH and CDR2 LQKENI. Between the trimmed V and J ends, which lost 2 bases and 5 bases, there was a span of 12 bases. This CDR3 comprises 14 residues. This PCR relied on a set of 60 Vbeta primers and 13 Jbeta primers. The protocol was immunoSEQ multiplex PCR, while the TCRdb copy is restricted to in-frame clones and leaves out a portion. There are about 160,000 clones in the sample; under 90% occur only once, and roughly 4.7% lies in the top ten. As to this clone: Antigen specificity is unknown.

The source is a man aged 25-40 years in good health and CMV-seronegative. Sample: PBMCs. The J gene is TRBJ2-5, the V gene TRBV18; the D gene is possibly TRBD2 (5 bases). This CDR3 is CASSPWPRGETQYF. The CDR3 DNA reads as TGTGCCAGCTCACCATGGCCCAGAGGGGAGACCCAGTACTTC.